The 14 T cell receptor beta chains below come from one sample, sequenced in a study of cytomegalovirus exposure and HLA in healthy donors. This PCR relied on a set of 60 Vbeta primers and 13 Jbeta primers. Data came from immunoSEQ multiplex PCR; TCRdb stores just in-frame clones and leaves some out. This table lists 40,000 to 60,000 clones. Material for sequencing was PBMCs. These TCRs come from a female donor in good health and CMV-seronegative.

This chain connects TRBV25-1 to TRBJ1-1; D perhaps matches TRBD1 (5 bases). This CDR3 has 12 residues. Trimming took off 3 bases at V and 7 bases at J, with 9 bases between the two ends. Germline CDR1 and CDR2: MGHDK and SYGVNS. CDR3 in DNA: TGTGCCAGCAGTGATCAGGGTTATGAAGCTTTCTTT. This sequence encodes CASSDQGYEAFF.

The chain joins TRBV4-3 to TRBJ1-5; no reliable D call. The CDR3 consists of 15 residues. Germline V gives CDR1 LGHNA, CDR2 YSLEER. Trimming left V 4 bases short and J 3 bases short, with 13 bases between. The CDR3 nucleotides are TGCGCCAGCAGCCCCTCGGAGTCGATCAATCAGCCCCAGCATTTT. This gives the protein CASSPSESINQPQHF.

The V gene is TRBV19, the J gene TRBJ1-2; 10 bases align to TRBD1. The CDR3 has 11 amino acids. Unmatched junction bases numbered 1, after V lost 8 bases and J lost 7 bases. From germline, CDR1 is LNHDA and CDR2 SQIVND (reference sequence). For the CDR3, the DNA is TGTGCCAGTTGGGACAGGGGTGGCTACACCTTC. It is translated as CASWDRGGYTF. The entire variable domain, with the rest obtained from reference TRBV19 and TRBJ1-2, is as follows: DGGITQSPKYLFRKEGQNVTLSCEQNLNHDAMYWYRQDPGQGLRLIYYSQIVNDFQKGDIAEGYSVSREKKESFPLTVTSAQKNPTAFYLCASWDRGGYTFGSGTRLTVV.

V gene TRBV29-1 combines with J gene TRBJ2-7; TRBD2 agrees at 7 bases. The ends lost 2 bases at V and 5 bases at J; junction bases unmatched: 18. Germline V gives CDR1 SQVTM, CDR2 ANQGSEA. The CDR3 is 17 amino acids. The CDR3 loop is CSVELWLAVEPFHEQYF. CDR3 coding DNA: TGCAGCGTTGAACTCTGGCTAGCGGTCGAGCCTTTCCACGAGCAGTACTTC.

This chain links TRBV7-8 with TRBJ2-7, with 11 positions matching TRBD1. Germline CDR1 and CDR2: SGHVS and FQNEAQ. With V trimmed by 5 bases and J by 2 bases, 2 bases remained unmatched. This CDR3 comprises 14 residues. CDR3 coding DNA: TGTGCCAGCAGCCAGGGACAGGGGGCCTACGAGCAGTACTTC. This translates into CASSQGQGAYEQYF.

The chain employs TRBV9 and TRBJ2-1; D is perhaps TRBD1 (6 bases). Germline-derived CDR1 and CDR2 are SGDLS and YYNGEE. V was shortened by 0 bases and J by 5 bases, with 18 bases between the two germline ends. This CDR3 spans 17 amino acids. The CDR3 region is CASSVAGWGLADNEQFF. The CDR3, as DNA: TGTGCCAGCAGCGTAGCTGGGTGGGGGCTAGCAGACAATGAGCAGTTCTTC.

V is TRBV18 and J is TRBJ1-4; D may be TRBD1 (6 bases). Between the trimmed V and J ends, which lost 1 base and 4 bases, there was a span of 10 bases. Germline assignment: CDR1 KGHSH and CDR2 LQKENI. The CDR3 extends over 15 amino acids. The CDR3, as DNA: TGTGCCAGCTCACCACGCACACAGGGTAATGAAAAACTGTTTTTT. Encoded protein: CASSPRTQGNEKLFF.

The chain recombines TRBV4-1 with TRBJ2-1; 10 bases are a match to TRBD2. The V gene's germline CDR1 is MGHRA and CDR2 YSYEKL. The CDR3 contains 12 residues. V lost 4 bases, J lost 15 bases, and 6 bases stayed unmatched. The CDR3 spells CASSLPGLAPFF. The CDR3 DNA sequence: TGCGCCAGCAGCCTCCCGGGACTAGCGCCGTTCTTC.

The genes are TRBV30 and TRBJ1-1, with 9 bases matching TRBD1. CDR3 length: 14 residues. CDR1 is GTSNPN, CDR2 SVGIG, per germline (reference sequence). V trimming: 2 bases; J trimming: 3 bases; junction bases outside the gene matches: 4. As DNA, the CDR3 is TGTGCCTGGAGTCGGGGACAGGGAGACACTGAAGCTTTCTTT. It encodes CAWSRGQGDTEAFF.

The chain recombines TRBV7-8 with TRBJ2-3; 8 nucleotides line up with TRBD1. CDR3 length: 15 amino acids. Germline lookup yields CDR1 SGHVS and CDR2 FQNEAQ. V was clipped by 5 bases and J by 1 base; unmatched bases: 5. The CDR3 protein is CASSPQGVGTDTQYF. The CDR3 DNA is TGTGCCAGCAGCCCACAGGGGGTGGGCACAGATACGCAGTATTTT. Full variable domain (missing parts from reference TRBV7-8 and TRBJ2-3): GAGVSQSPRYKVAKRGQDVALRCDPISGHVSLFWYQQALGQGPEFLTYFQNEAQLDKSGLPSDRFFAERPEGSVSTLKIQRTQQEDSAVYLCASSPQGVGTDTQYFGPGTRLTVL.

The chain couples TRBV7-2 to TRBJ1-2, with a possible D match to TRBD1 (6 bases). This CDR3 is built from 13 residues. Per the germline V gene, CDR1 is SGHTA and CDR2 is FQGNSA. Trimming took 4 bases from V and 4 from J, leaving 10 bases between them. The CDR3 sequence is CASSYGQTYGYTF. CDR3 sequence (DNA): TGTGCCAGCAGCTACGGACAGACCTATGGCTACACCTTC.

The rearrangement uses TRBV4-3 and TRBJ2-3; 9 nucleotides align to TRBD2. The CDR3 consists of 16 residues. Germline trimming cut 4 bases from V and 4 bases from J; bases unmatched to any gene: 9. Germline V gives CDR1 LGHNA, CDR2 YSLEER. CDR3 in DNA: TGCGCCAGCAGCCTATTCAGCGGGGGGCGGGCAGATACGCAGTATTTT. Translating it yields CASSLFSGGRADTQYF.

The chain carries TRBV29-1 and TRBJ2-5; D not certain. The germline CDR1 and CDR2 sequences are SQVTM and ANQGSEA. V was shortened by 7 bases and J by 3 bases, with 15 bases between the two germline ends. CDR3 size: 13 residues. The CDR3 DNA is TGCAGCGGGCCCCCCCAGTCAAAAGAGACCCAGTACTTC. Amino acids: CSGPPQSKETQYF.

The chain uses TRBV5-1 and TRBJ2-7; 9 bases map to TRBD2. Germline assignment: CDR1 SGHRS and CDR2 YFSETQ. The V and J ends lost 7 bases and 3 bases, in that order; junction bases with no gene match: 8. This CDR3 has 14 amino acids. CDR3 sequence (DNA): TGCGCCAGCGCGGGGGGGACCCTTTACTACGAGCAGTACTTC. It is translated as CASAGGTLYYEQYF.